This T cell receptor (beta chain) was profiled in a study of human T cells and chemical hapten exposure (dated by TCRdb to the early 2020s). At the level of the whole study: For sensitization, 2% DPC in acetone was applied to a roughly 2 cm by roughly 2 cm area of upper inner arm skin. Weekly therapeutic DPC doses were additionally applied to the scalp of patients throughout the roughly 23-week study period. Patch tests used Finn chambers with 0.01% DPC on the upper back, scored after 6 days by International Contact Dermatitis Research Group standards. The mostly female patient cohort included alopecia areata with under or over 50% scalp involvement, alopecia totalis and alopecia universalis. Libraries were pooled for sequencing, and variation in per-sample TCR yields was attributed mainly to small differences in library volumes within the pool. The study tracked peripheral blood TCR repertoire changes in vivo during primary and secondary sensitization to the hapten diphenylcyclopropenone (DPC) in alopecia patients. Patient blood was sampled pre-sensitization (week 0) and at 2, 6 and about 24 weeks after DPC sensitization. Some 29 alopecia patients provided blood for TCR sequencing at one to four time points (pre-sensitization, 2, 6 and 24 weeks). Overall study outcomes, separate from this receptor: Compared with pre-sensitization or healthy control sets, expanded TCRs formed significantly more large CDR3 similarity clusters, which is consistent with antigen-driven responses. DPC sensitization did not change the number of TCRs with a frequency above 1 in 1000, and there was no evidence of changes in global repertoire structure. Because all patients had alopecia, a presumed autoimmune disease, the immune response of the patients might differ from that of healthy individuals. Repeated subsampling changed both the strength of the expansion versus patch-test correlation and the threshold at which that correlation became significant. Patch test score was positively correlated with the number of PT1 expanded TCRs, with significance at thresholds 8, 16 and 32 but not at 4.

From the cysteine through the phenylalanine, the CDR3 covers 12 amino acids. Only the CDR3 portion is preserved as DNA: 36 bases, with reading frame beginning at the first base. The germline V gene sets CDR1 to MNHEY and CDR2 to SVGEGT. The trim is 5 bases for V and 2 bases for J, with a gap of 6 bases between the germline ends. Receptor libraries were prepared by RACE. The sequencer was a NextSeq 500. During library preparation, unique molecular identifiers were attached to individual cDNA molecules so that TCRs could be counted in a quantitative, reproducible way. Both TCR alpha and TCR beta chains were sequenced from each blood RNA sample. The authors processed their data as follows. Samples had a median of roughly 98,000 TCRs, with a range from roughly 23,224 to 750,000. V, J and CDR3 annotation of the TCR reads was carried out using the Decombinator software suite. For PS versus PT1 abundance plots, all samples were subsampled to the same number of TCRs (28,000). Expanded TCRs were defined as absent before sensitization and observed at least eight times at the 2-week time point. TCRdb trimmed public reads at Q25 via fastp, called clones via MiXCR and kept in-frame beta chains. A single entry per CDR3 protein holds the most common genes and DNA from its merged rows. TCRdb, not the authors, supplied the V and J calls. The sample table lists 90,000 or so distinct CDR3 sequences, 7.5% to 9.5% of them with a count of one. The ten largest clones add up to 2.6% of the sample.

According to the study, the label for this sample's time point signals: pre-sensitization, week 0. The intended sense of this specimen's treatment or condition label: therapeutic diphenylcyclopropenone sensitization with weekly scalp DPC. Blood at each patch-test visit was drawn before the patch test was applied. To be eligible, patients had to be aged 18 to 70, diagnosed with alopecia and judged suitable for DPC therapy, while pregnant patients were excluded. Total RNA was extracted from unfractionated whole blood that had been collected in Tempus Blood RNA tubes. For this clonotype: Which antigen it targets is not known. Base-call qualities are not available, and no considerably larger clone is one nucleotide away.

Rearrangement joined TRBV6-2 or TRBV6-3 to TRBJ2-5; the D gene identity is not certain. The receptor comes from a man between 35 and 55 years old with alopecia areata. Some clones in this sample may be carry-over from other donors' samples. Source: whole blood, taken in connection with sensitization to the hapten diphenylcyclopropenone (DPC). The sequenced DNA: TGTGCCAGCAGTCGGAGTCAAGAGACCCAGTACTTC. This codes for CASSRSQETQYF.